A selection of T cell receptor beta chains follows, all from one sample in a study of CD8 T cells in Susac syndrome. TCRdb recomputed calls from the immunoSEQ multiplex PCR reads with MiXCR, one row per CDR3 protein. The sample holds hundreds of thousands of distinct CDR3 sequences, 95% seen once. The sample comprised CD4+ T cells from PBMCs. The receptors originated from a human donor with multiple sclerosis. The CDR3 runs from the conserved cysteine through the conserved F or W. D genes are given only for firm matches.

13	.	TRBV7-2	TRBJ2-1	CASSSPASVEQFF
15	.	TRBV18	TRBJ2-1	CASSENGTPYNEQFF
14	TRBD1	TRBV2	TRBJ1-4	CASGWGQVREKLFF
15	TRBD1	TRBV29-1	TRBJ2-1	CSVEVFRTGGDEQFF
16	TRBD1	TRBV12-3/TRBV12-4	TRBJ1-2	CASSFGTGRPYDGYTF
15	TRBD1	TRBV24-1	TRBJ2-1	CATSDGTGISFEQFF
12	.	TRBV29-1	TRBJ2-5	CSGLEIAETQYF
10	.	TRBV20-1	TRBJ2-7	CSAHHGGQYF
12	.	TRBV12-2	TRBJ1-2	CASQLQSYGYTF
14	TRBD2	TRBV20-1	TRBJ2-1	CSATASGSLGEQFF
14	TRBD1	TRBV28	TRBJ1-5	CAIKDRNSNQPQHF
15	TRBD1	TRBV4-1	TRBJ1-2	CASSQVGTGVEGYTF
14	.	TRBV2	TRBJ2-5	CASMDLRGQETQYF
11	.	TRBV2	TRBJ1-1	CASSGTLEAFF
13	.	TRBV30	TRBJ1-2	CAWKLTGRYGYTF
14	TRBD1	TRBV2	TRBJ1-2	CASSEPRTGAGYTF
13	TRBD1	TRBV20-1	TRBJ1-1	CSAPTRGLTEAFF
15	TRBD2	TRBV5-6	TRBJ2-1	CASSLVGGYHNEQFF
16	TRBD2	TRBV7-3	TRBJ2-1	CASSLIGGGPYNEQFF
13	.	TRBV29-1	TRBJ1-2	CSVERGRNYGYTF
15	.	TRBV5-1	TRBJ2-3	CASSLEAGNTDTQYF
13	.	TRBV27	TRBJ1-2	CASSDRTKGSYTF
14	.	TRBV20-1	TRBJ1-5	CSASRSGQNQPQHF
14	TRBD2	TRBV20-1	TRBJ2-1	CSARDGRGDNEQFF
14	.	TRBV7-9	TRBJ2-7	CASSSDRSRGEQYF
12	TRBD1	TRBV20-1	TRBJ2-7	CSATGQVVEQYF
14	.	TRBV3-1	TRBJ1-1	CASSQNRWTAEAFF
14	.	TRBV6-5	TRBJ1-2	CASSSRAWGYGYTF
14	.	TRBV6-6	TRBJ2-7	CASKEGRRPYEQYF
15	.	TRBV6-5	TRBJ1-5	CASKIRAYSNQPQHF
12	.	TRBV7-3	TRBJ2-1	CASSRDTDEQFF
15	TRBD2	TRBV7-2	TRBJ2-3	CASSSSGGAFYTQYF
12	.	TRBV2	TRBJ1-1	CASSETGIEAFF
14	.	TRBV3-1	TRBJ2-5	CASSQLVGLGEQYF
14	.	TRBV2	TRBJ2-5	CASSDGEYQETQYF
12	.	TRBV27	TRBJ1-2	CASSPRNYGYTF
14	TRBD1	TRBV20-1	TRBJ2-5	CSALGTGREETQYF
12	.	TRBV20-1	TRBJ2-3	CSARPYTDTQYF
15	TRBD1	TRBV29-1	TRBJ1-2	CSVAGTGGRNYGYTF
13	TRBD1	TRBV3-1	TRBJ1-2	CASSLGTVNGYTF
15	.	TRBV18	TRBJ1-1	CASSPRGEANTEAFF
13	.	TRBV6-5	TRBJ1-2	CASSYDDLSGYTF
12	.	TRBV20-1	TRBJ1-2	CSASDRFYGYTF
14	.	TRBV30	TRBJ2-6	CAGDGSSGANVLTF
15	.	TRBV5-1	TRBJ2-1	CASSSGLRDRNEQFF
13	TRBD2	TRBV20-1	TRBJ2-1	CSALAASYNEQFF
14	.	TRBV4-1	TRBJ1-1	CASSQEANRPRAFF
14	.	TRBV5-6	TRBJ1-4	CASSLTFVNEKLFF